This T cell receptor (beta chain) derives from a study of T cell repertoires in cytomegalovirus infection. Study-level information: Public TCR beta signatures were indicative of both CMV infection and a matching HLA type. Study-level findings and limits: Clonotype analysis showed dominance of the ex vivo response by HLA-C-restricted CMV-specific TCR beta clonotypes. Individuals carrying CMV plus the relevant HLA were identified by cumulative frequency of public TCR beta families.

The CDR3 covers 14 residues. Germline loops: CDR1 MGHRA, CDR2 YSYEKL. Trimming took 3 bases from V and 7 from J, leaving 15 bases between them. TCRdb called the reads again in MiXCR, with one record for every CDR3 protein. Among some 180,000 distinct CDR3 sequences listed, 8.5% to 10% were seen once. To note about this clonotype: No antigen is known for it.

The source of this sequence is a human donor in good health (CMV status not recorded). Some clones in this sample may be carry-over from other donors' samples. V gene TRBV4-1 combines with J gene TRBJ1-2; possibly TRBD1 for D (6 bases). The source material was PBMCs. The CDR3 nucleotides read TGCGCCAGCAGCCAGGGGACATCCCGGACTGGCTACACCTTC. Translating it yields CASSQGTSRTGYTF.